This entry lists 8 T cell receptor beta chains sequenced from one sample in a study of CD8+ T cells in alopecia areata. Reverse transcription of extracted RNA yielded cDNA, which provided the sequencing template. Generated by immunoSEQ multiplex PCR, the TCRdb table keeps only in-frame clones and is missing some. The sample carries around 97,000 clones, around three fifths recorded once. The sequencing sample was made of CD4+ T cells sorted from blood. Source of these receptors: a human donor in good health.

With respect to this clone: Sequence at one end of the junction differs from germline and may be a read error. The chain combines TRBV7-2 with TRBJ2-5; 13 bases agree with TRBD2. Germline V gene lookup returns CDR1 SGHTA and CDR2 FQGNSA. The CDR3 spans 15 residues. Here the CDR3 reads CASSPRLAGGETQYF. The CDR3 DNA is TGTGCCAGCAGCCCGAGACTAGCGGGGGGAGAGACTCAGTACTTC.

The V call is TRBV6-6, the J call TRBJ2-1, with D possibly called TRBD1 or TRBD2 (5 bases each). Germline CDR1 and CDR2: MNHNY and SVGAGI (reference sequence). V was pared by 6 bases and J by 7 bases, with 13 bases between. The CDR3 is 13 amino acids. The CDR3 sequence: CASSKRGGNEQFF. The CDR3 nucleotides are TGTGCCAGCAGCAAACGGGGCGGAAATGAGCAGTTCTTC.

The V gene is TRBV19, the J gene TRBJ1-6; possible D gene TRBD1, 5 bases. This CDR3 has 16 amino acids. Germline loops: CDR1 LNHDA, CDR2 SQIVND (reference sequence). The V and J ends lost 7 bases and 9 bases respectively, with 22 bases between them. CDR3: CASTTGGRFRASPLHF. The CDR3 bases are TGTGCCAGTACCACTGGTGGCCGATTCAGGGCTTCACCCCTCCACTTT.

This clone came up many times. The chain recombines TRBV5-5 with TRBJ2-1; no reliable D call. V lost 7 bases, J lost 5 bases, and 19 bases lay in between. The CDR3 consists of 15 residues. CDR1 is SGHKS and CDR2 is YYEKEE in the germline V gene (reference sequence). The CDR3 coding sequence is TGTGCCAGCCTCAGGAAGGGCAAGTATCACAATGAGCAGTTCTTC. This sequence encodes CASLRKGKYHNEQFF.

J is TRBJ1-6 and V is TRBV4-1; D is undetermined. The CDR3 is 13 residues long. Germline values: CDR1 MGHRA, CDR2 YSYEKL. V was clipped by 0 bases and J by 10 bases, with 7 bases between them. In DNA, the CDR3 is TGCGCCAGCAGCCAAGAGGGTCAGTCACCCCTCCACTTT. It translates to CASSQEGQSPLHF.

This clone was counted ten times or more. The junction shows a germline mismatch at one end, possibly a read error. The rearrangement uses TRBV4-3 and TRBJ2-3, with TRBD2 identical over 13 bases. Germline CDR1 is LGHNA and CDR2 is YSLEER. The CDR3 has 18 amino acids. The CDR3 sequence: CASSPITSGGASRDTQYF. The CDR3, as DNA: TGCGCCAGCAGCCCCATTACTAGCGGGGGGGCCAGCAGAGATACGCAGTATTTT.

The J gene is TRBJ2-1, the V gene TRBV5-1; D might be TRBD1 or TRBD2, each matching 5 bases. The CDR3 is 16 residues long. The germline V gene has CDR1 SGHRS and CDR2 YFSETQ. V lost 0 bases to trimming and J lost 9 bases, with 19 bases between them. CDR3 sequence (DNA): TGCGCCAGCAGCTTGGCCGGGGCCACGTACCTCGGTGAGCAGTTCTTC. Translation gives CASSLAGATYLGEQFF.

This chain connects TRBV11-2 to TRBJ1-1; 7 bases are a match to TRBD1. Germline V gives CDR1 SGHAT, CDR2 FQNNGV. The trim removed 5 bases at V and 1 base at J, leaving 4 bases unmatched. CDR3 length equals 14 residues. The CDR3 here is CASSPWTGNTEAFF. CDR3 nucleotides: TGTGCCAGCAGCCCGTGGACAGGGAACACTGAAGCTTTCTTT.